The 11 T cell receptor beta chains listed next were all sequenced from one sample in a study of T cells in Graves' hyperthyroidism and ophthalmopathy. Regions amplified from RNA transcripts were the TCR beta CDR3 regions. Researchers ran a first-round RT-PCR on the TCR CDR3 using the HTBI primer set. One entry per CDR3 protein, called by TCRdb with MiXCR from the multiplex PCR reads. The data hold a few hundred thousand distinct CDR3 sequences, with approximately 25% observed a single time. Sequenced material: blood. These TCRs come from a man aged 50 to 59 with Graves' hyperthyroidism.

This clonotype was detected a few times. CDR3 nucleotides: TGTGCCAGCAGCTTAGGGTCCAGGGCCACGTGGAGTGGCTACACCTTC. Protein product: CASSLGSRATWSGYTF. The chain links TRBV7-8 to TRBJ1-2; D possibly corresponds to TRBD1 (5 bases). CDR1 is SGHVS, CDR2 FQNEAQ, per germline. The CDR3 runs to 16 residues. V was clipped by 1 base and J by 7 bases, with 19 bases between them.

A few counts support this clonotype. CDR3 nucleotide sequence: TGTGCCAGCAGCCAAGTGAAGGTTGCCGGGGACACCGGGGAGCTGTTTTTT. It is translated as CASSQVKVAGDTGELFF. This chain joins TRBV3-1 and TRBJ2-2; a possible D gene is TRBD2 (5 bases). CDR1 is LGHDT and CDR2 is YNNKEL in the germline V gene (reference sequence). Trimming pared 1 base from V and 3 bases from J, leaving 15 bases between. CDR3 length equals 17 residues. The full variable domain, rest sourced from reference TRBV3-1 and TRBJ2-2, is DTAVSQTPKYLVTQMGNDKSIKCEQNLGHDTMYWYKQDSKKFLKIMFSYNNKELIINETVPNRFSPKSPDKAHLNLHINSLELGDSAVYFCASSQVKVAGDTGELFFGEGSRLTVL.

This clonotype was found a few times. The chain has TRBV7-8 and TRBJ2-7, with D perhaps assigned TRBD1 or TRBD2 (5 bases each). In germline, CDR1 is SGHVS, CDR2 FQNEAQ. The CDR3 loop spans 15 amino acids. V was shortened by 6 bases and J by 7 bases, with 22 bases between the two germline ends. CDR3 loop: CASRPGTVSMGEQYF. In DNA form, the CDR3 reads TGTGCCAGCAGGCCAGGGACGGTTTCAATGGGGGAGCAGTACTTC.

A few counts support this clonotype. V gene TRBV29-1 combines with J gene TRBJ2-4, with 8 bases aligning to TRBD2. The V gene's germline CDR1 is SQVTM and CDR2 ANQGSEA. J lost 11 bases, V lost 2 bases, and 5 bases had no gene match. This CDR3 contains 12 residues. CDR3 in DNA: TGCAGCGTTGAATCGGGGGGGGGGTTTCAGTACTTC. Its protein is CSVESGGGFQYF.

This clonotype was counted at least ten times. The genes are TRBV28 and TRBJ2-7; 9 nucleotides line up with TRBD2. Germline V gene sequence: CDR1 MDHEN, CDR2 SYDVKM. With V trimmed by 5 bases and J by 0 bases, 5 bases remained unmatched. The CDR3 contains 15 residues. CDR3 DNA: TGTGCCAGCAGTCCTCTAGCGGGAACCTCCTACGAGCAGTACTTC. It codes for CASSPLAGTSYEQYF.

The chain links TRBV6-2 or TRBV6-3 to TRBJ2-1; 9 nucleotides line up with TRBD1. Germline CDR1 and CDR2: MNHEY and SVGEGT. This CDR3 is built from 15 residues. J lost 6 bases, V lost 4 bases, and 7 bases had no gene match. CDR3: CASSFPGQGSNEQFF. CDR3 in DNA: TGTGCCAGCAGTTTCCCGGGACAGGGCTCCAATGAGCAGTTCTTC.

This clonotype has just a few counts. CDR3 sequence reads: CASSLEAPQETQYF. CDR3 nucleotide sequence: TGTGCCAGCAGCTTAGAGGCTCCTCAAGAGACCCAGTACTTC. This rearrangement joins TRBV13 to TRBJ2-5; D gene uncertain. This CDR3 comprises 14 residues. V dropped 1 base and J dropped 2 bases, with 8 bases sitting between them. Germline V gene data show CDR1 as PRHDT and CDR2 as FYEKMQ (reference sequence).

This CDR3 reads CASSDGLHSGNTIYF. CDR3 sequence (DNA): TGTGCCAGCAGTGACGGGCTCCACTCTGGAAACACCATATATTTT. The rearrangement joins TRBV6-1 to TRBJ1-3; D remains unclear. V lost 3 bases and J 0 bases, leaving 9 bases between the germline ends. Per the germline V gene, CDR1 is MNHNS and CDR2 is SASEGT. The CDR3 has 15 amino acids.

This clonotype was seen many times. The chain is built from TRBV6-1 and TRBJ2-2; D possibly corresponds to TRBD1 (6 bases). The V end was cut by 5 bases, the J end by 5 bases, with 24 bases between. Germline V lookup: CDR1 MNHNS, CDR2 SASEGT. This CDR3 is 18 amino acids long. In DNA, the CDR3 is TGTGCCAGCAGTCAGCTGAAAACAGGGATCCTGCGGACCGGGGAGCTGTTTTTT. It specifies CASSQLKTGILRTGELFF.

This clonotype has only a few counts. V and J are TRBV7-9 and TRBJ2-1; D possibly corresponds to TRBD2 (6 bases). The V end was cut by 4 bases, the J end by 7 bases, with 14 bases between. CDR1 is SEHNR, CDR2 FQNEAQ, per germline (reference sequence). This CDR3 comprises 14 residues. The CDR3 DNA reads TGTGCCAGCAGCTCAAGGCCAGGGAGGAATGAGCAGTTCTTC. Amino acids: CASSSRPGRNEQFF.

This clonotype has only one observation. The chain couples TRBV19 to TRBJ2-1, with 10 bases fitting TRBD2. Germline trimming cut 7 bases from V and 4 bases from J; bases unmatched to any gene: 16. The CDR3 extends over 18 amino acids. Looked up from germline, CDR1 is LNHDA and CDR2 is SQIVND (reference sequence). CDR3 DNA sequence: TGTGCCAGTACCGCTTGGGCTAGCGGGAGTACGGGATACAATGAGCAGTTCTTC. Amino acids: CASTAWASGSTGYNEQFF.